These T cell receptor beta chains were read from a single sample in a study of cytomegalovirus exposure and HLA in healthy donors. Generated by immunoSEQ multiplex PCR, the TCRdb table keeps only in-frame clones and is missing some. The top ten clones hold 4% to 5.5% of a sample with approximately 110,000 clones, roughly 66% of them seen once. The sequenced sample consisted of PBMCs. All receptors come from a man in his 60s in good health and CMV-seropositive. CDR3s include the opening cysteine and the closing phenylalanine or tryptophan. A D gene is named only where the DNA matches it firmly. Rows give clone size only sometimes, using once, few, many, or a class for an expanded clone.

len: 13; j_gene: TRBJ1-1; abundance: .; d_gene: .; v_gene: TRBV10-1; CDR3nt: TGCGCCAGCAGCCAGAATATGAACACTGAAGCTTTCTTT; CDR3aa: CASSQNMNTEAFF
len: 12; j_gene: TRBJ2-3; abundance: .; d_gene: TRBD2; v_gene: TRBV29-1; CDR3nt: TGCAGCGGATACCGGGGGGGAGATACGCAGTATTTT; CDR3aa: CSGYRGGDTQYF
len: 20; j_gene: TRBJ2-3; abundance: few; d_gene: TRBD2; v_gene: TRBV19; CDR3nt: TGTGCCAGTACCTTCGGACTAGCGGGGGGCCGGGGGTATGGCACAGATACGCAGTATTTT; CDR3aa: CASTFGLAGGRGYGTDTQYF
len: 16; j_gene: TRBJ1-6; abundance: .; d_gene: .; v_gene: TRBV6-1; CDR3nt: TGTGCCAGCAGTGATTTGGGGCAGGCCTATAATTCACCCCTCCACTTT; CDR3aa: CASSDLGQAYNSPLHF
len: 16; j_gene: TRBJ2-5; abundance: many; d_gene: TRBD2; v_gene: TRBV5-1; CDR3nt: TGCGCCAGCAGCCAAACTAGCGGGGGTACTCAAGAGACCCAGTACTTC; CDR3aa: CASSQTSGGTQETQYF
len: 15; j_gene: TRBJ2-1; abundance: few; d_gene: TRBD2; v_gene: TRBV6-1; CDR3nt: TGTGCCAGCAGCCCGCGGGGGACCTCCTACAATGAGCAGTTCTTC; CDR3aa: CASSPRGTSYNEQFF
len: 14; j_gene: TRBJ2-2; abundance: .; d_gene: .; v_gene: TRBV9; CDR3nt: TGTGCCAGCAGCGTAGGATTGGGAGCCGGGGAGCTGTTTTTT; CDR3aa: CASSVGLGAGELFF
len: 15; j_gene: TRBJ1-4; abundance: few; d_gene: .; v_gene: TRBV5-4; CDR3nt: TGTGCCAGCAGCTCGCCGGTTAACGGAGATGAAAAACTGTTTTTT; CDR3aa: CASSSPVNGDEKLFF
len: 15; j_gene: TRBJ2-6; abundance: .; d_gene: TRBD1; v_gene: TRBV6-5; CDR3nt: TGTGCCACGACAGGGATACACTCTGGGGCCAACGTCCTGACTTTC; CDR3aa: CATTGIHSGANVLTF
len: 13; j_gene: TRBJ2-7; abundance: .; d_gene: .; v_gene: TRBV2; CDR3nt: TGTGCCAGCAGCCTCGAAGGGGGTCTCGAGCAGTACTTC; CDR3aa: CASSLEGGLEQYF
len: 18; j_gene: TRBJ2-6; abundance: .; d_gene: .; v_gene: TRBV5-1; CDR3nt: TGCGCCAGCAGCTCCGCCGGGACATTCCGCTCTGGGGCCAACGTCCTGACTTTC; CDR3aa: CASSSAGTFRSGANVLTF
len: 13; j_gene: TRBJ1-5; abundance: .; d_gene: .; v_gene: TRBV28; CDR3nt: TGTGCCAGCAGTCGTGGGGAGAGCCAGCCCCAGCATTTT; CDR3aa: CASSRGESQPQHF
len: 13; j_gene: TRBJ1-4; abundance: few; d_gene: .; v_gene: TRBV18; CDR3nt: TGTGCCAGCTCAGGTCCCGGGGAGAGAAAACTGTTTTTT; CDR3aa: CASSGPGERKLFF
len: 15; j_gene: TRBJ2-7; abundance: .; d_gene: TRBD1; v_gene: TRBV5-8; CDR3nt: TGTGCCAGCAGCACTTCCGGGACAGGGCTATACGAGCAGTACTTC; CDR3aa: CASSTSGTGLYEQYF
len: 13; j_gene: TRBJ2-1; abundance: .; d_gene: TRBD1; v_gene: TRBV28; CDR3nt: TGTGCCAGCAGGGACAGGGGATACAATGAGCAGTTCTTC; CDR3aa: CASRDRGYNEQFF
len: 14; j_gene: TRBJ1-1; abundance: .; d_gene: .; v_gene: TRBV7-8; CDR3nt: TGTGCCAGCAGCTTCGGCAGGTTGAACACTGAAGCTTTCTTT; CDR3aa: CASSFGRLNTEAFF
len: 15; j_gene: TRBJ2-1; abundance: few; d_gene: TRBD2; v_gene: TRBV19; CDR3nt: TGTGCCAGTAGTGGTTTGGCTAGCGGATACAATGAGCAGTTCTTC; CDR3aa: CASSGLASGYNEQFF
len: 13; j_gene: TRBJ1-1; abundance: few; d_gene: TRBD1; v_gene: TRBV5-4; CDR3nt: TGTGCCATCCGGTGGCAGGGGGCCTTTGAAGCTTTCTTT; CDR3aa: CAIRWQGAFEAFF
len: 14; j_gene: TRBJ1-1; abundance: .; d_gene: .; v_gene: TRBV29-1; CDR3nt: TGCAGCGTTGGTTTGCGGGGGTTGAACACTGAAGCCTTCTTT; CDR3aa: CSVGLRGLNTEAFF
len: 15; j_gene: TRBJ2-7; abundance: .; d_gene: .; v_gene: TRBV7-8; CDR3nt: TGTGCCAGCAGCTTGAGGACAGAGAGCTCCTACGAGCAGTACTTC; CDR3aa: CASSLRTESSYEQYF
len: 16; j_gene: TRBJ2-7; abundance: .; d_gene: TRBD2; v_gene: TRBV11-2; CDR3nt: TGTGCCAGCACCCCTGGCGGGGGGATCGGGTCCTACGAGCAGTACTTC; CDR3aa: CASTPGGGIGSYEQYF
len: 14; j_gene: TRBJ2-7; abundance: once; d_gene: .; v_gene: TRBV19; CDR3nt: TGTGCCAGTAGTATTGGAGACAACAGGGACGAGCAGTACTTC; CDR3aa: CASSIGDNRDEQYF
len: 14; j_gene: TRBJ1-1; abundance: .; d_gene: .; v_gene: TRBV5-1; CDR3nt: TGCGCCAGCAGCTTCGCAGGGGCAGACACTGAAGCTTTCTTT; CDR3aa: CASSFAGADTEAFF
len: 10; j_gene: TRBJ1-4; abundance: .; d_gene: .; v_gene: TRBV15; CDR3nt: TGTGCCACGGGGGGGGAAAAACTGTTTTTT; CDR3aa: CATGGEKLFF
len: 21; j_gene: TRBJ2-1; abundance: few; d_gene: .; v_gene: TRBV4-1; CDR3nt: TGCGCCAGCAGCCAACTAGCGTCGGGGGGCCGCAGATCTAACATTTACAATGAGCAGTTCTTC; CDR3aa: CASSQLASGGRRSNIYNEQFF
len: 15; j_gene: TRBJ2-2; abundance: .; d_gene: .; v_gene: TRBV14; CDR3nt: TGTGCCAGCAGCCAAGTTGGACACCGCACCGGGGAGCTGTTTTTT; CDR3aa: CASSQVGHRTGELFF
len: 14; j_gene: TRBJ2-5; abundance: .; d_gene: .; v_gene: TRBV5-1; CDR3nt: TGCGCCAGCAGCCCCGGACAGTCTCAAGAGACCCAGTACTTC; CDR3aa: CASSPGQSQETQYF
len: 12; j_gene: TRBJ2-7; abundance: .; d_gene: TRBD1; v_gene: TRBV6-4; CDR3nt: TGTGCCAGCAGTACAAGACAGGGCGAGCAGTACTTC; CDR3aa: CASSTRQGEQYF
len: 12; j_gene: TRBJ2-7; abundance: few; d_gene: .; v_gene: TRBV28; CDR3nt: TGTGCCAGCAGTTTACTTGAGAACGAGCAGTACTTC; CDR3aa: CASSLLENEQYF
len: 16; j_gene: TRBJ1-2; abundance: few; d_gene: TRBD1; v_gene: TRBV11-2; CDR3nt: TGTGCCAGCAGCTTTGGGATCGGGACAGGGGCTGGTGGCTACACCTTC; CDR3aa: CASSFGIGTGAGGYTF
len: 14; j_gene: TRBJ1-4; abundance: .; d_gene: TRBD1; v_gene: TRBV30; CDR3nt: TGTGCCTGGAGTGTTGAGACAGGGGAAGAAAAACTGTTTTTT; CDR3aa: CAWSVETGEEKLFF
len: 11; j_gene: TRBJ2-3; abundance: .; d_gene: .; v_gene: TRBV2; CDR3nt: TGTGCCAGCAGCCTCACAGATACGCAGTATTTT; CDR3aa: CASSLTDTQYF
len: 15; j_gene: TRBJ1-3; abundance: many; d_gene: TRBD1; v_gene: TRBV19; CDR3nt: TGTGCCAGTAGTACTGGGGACAGCTCTGGAAACACCATATATTTT; CDR3aa: CASSTGDSSGNTIYF
len: 15; j_gene: TRBJ2-5; abundance: .; d_gene: TRBD2; v_gene: TRBV5-6; CDR3nt: TGTGCCAGCAGCTTGGAGCGGGGCGGGGGGGAGACCCAGTACTTC; CDR3aa: CASSLERGGGETQYF
len: 15; j_gene: TRBJ1-4; abundance: .; d_gene: TRBD1; v_gene: TRBV28; CDR3nt: TGTGCCAGCAGTTTATGGACAGGGGAAGGAGAAAAACTGTTTTTT; CDR3aa: CASSLWTGEGEKLFF
len: 14; j_gene: TRBJ2-3; abundance: .; d_gene: TRBD2; v_gene: TRBV11-3; CDR3nt: TGTGCCAGCAGCCCGGGGACTAGTGCAGATACGCAGTATTTT; CDR3aa: CASSPGTSADTQYF
len: 14; j_gene: TRBJ2-7; abundance: .; d_gene: .; v_gene: TRBV18; CDR3nt: TGTGCCAGCTCACCTCGCGGGTCCGACAGGGAGCAGTACTTC; CDR3aa: CASSPRGSDREQYF
len: 17; j_gene: TRBJ2-5; abundance: .; d_gene: TRBD2; v_gene: TRBV11-1; CDR3nt: TGTGCCAGCAGCCCAGGGGGGCTAGCGGGGGTCCGGGAGACCCAGTACTTC; CDR3aa: CASSPGGLAGVRETQYF
len: 13; j_gene: TRBJ2-7; abundance: .; d_gene: .; v_gene: TRBV28; CDR3nt: TGTGCCAGCAGTTTAGGGGGGGCCGACGAGCAGTACTTC; CDR3aa: CASSLGGADEQYF
len: 17; j_gene: TRBJ2-3; abundance: .; d_gene: TRBD2; v_gene: TRBV6-1; CDR3nt: TGTGCCAGCAGTGGGACTAGCGGGGGAGCTAGCACAGATACGCAGTATTTT; CDR3aa: CASSGTSGGASTDTQYF
len: 13; j_gene: TRBJ1-5; abundance: .; d_gene: .; v_gene: TRBV2; CDR3nt: TGTGCCAGCAGATGGGGCCTTGACCAGCCCCAGCATTTT; CDR3aa: CASRWGLDQPQHF
len: 13; j_gene: TRBJ1-1; abundance: many; d_gene: .; v_gene: TRBV5-1; CDR3nt: TGCGCCAGCAGGATACAGTTGAACACTGAAGCTTTCTTT; CDR3aa: CASRIQLNTEAFF